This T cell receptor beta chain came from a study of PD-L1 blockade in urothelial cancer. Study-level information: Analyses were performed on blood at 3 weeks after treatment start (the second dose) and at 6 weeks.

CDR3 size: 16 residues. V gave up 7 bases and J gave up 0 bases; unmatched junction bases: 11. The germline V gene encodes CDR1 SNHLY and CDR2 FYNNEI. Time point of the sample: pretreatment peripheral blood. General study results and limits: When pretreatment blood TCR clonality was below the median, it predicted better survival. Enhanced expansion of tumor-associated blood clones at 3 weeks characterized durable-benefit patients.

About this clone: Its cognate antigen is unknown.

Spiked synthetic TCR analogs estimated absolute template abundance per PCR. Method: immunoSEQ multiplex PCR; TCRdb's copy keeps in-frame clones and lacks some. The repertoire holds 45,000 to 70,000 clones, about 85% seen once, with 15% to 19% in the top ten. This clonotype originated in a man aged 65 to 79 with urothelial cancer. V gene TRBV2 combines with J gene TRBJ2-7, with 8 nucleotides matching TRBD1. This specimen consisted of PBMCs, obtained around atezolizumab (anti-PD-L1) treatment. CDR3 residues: CASMPRAGGPSYEQYF. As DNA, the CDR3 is TGTGCCAGCATGCCCCGAGCAGGGGGCCCCTCCTACGAGCAGTACTTC.